Listed here are 11 T cell receptor beta chains from one sample, sequenced in a study of Tregs in tolerant kidney transplant recipients. Libraries were prepared by immunoSEQ multiplex PCR; TCRdb keeps only in-frame clonotypes and omits some of them. The table has around 230,000 clones, approximately 84% seen once. Sample: CD4+ T cells from blood. All receptors come from a human donor in good health.

The chain carries TRBV29-1 and TRBJ2-5, with unresolved D. Germline lookup yields CDR1 SQVTM and CDR2 ANQGSEA. The CDR3 is 12 amino acids. V was clipped by 3 bases and J by 1 base, with 6 bases between them. The CDR3 bases are TGCAGCGTTGATGGCAGCCAAGAGACCCAGTACTTC. This codes for CSVDGSQETQYF.

This clone was picked up a small number of times. The chain couples TRBV6-5 to TRBJ2-7; D possibly corresponds to TRBD1 (5 bases). This CDR3 is 15 amino acids long. Germline V gives CDR1 MNHEY, CDR2 SVGAGI. Trimming shortened V by 5 bases and J by 3 bases, and 17 bases separated the two germline ends. CDR3 bases: TGTGCCAGCAGTGTTGACACAGGTAGGAACTACGAGCAGTACTTC. This sequence encodes CASSVDTGRNYEQYF.

This sequence joins TRBV19 and TRBJ2-5; 7 bases map to TRBD1. This CDR3 contains 14 residues. The J segment lost 2 bases and the V segment lost 5 bases, leaving 5 bases of the junction unmatched. Germline CDR1 is LNHDA and CDR2 is SQIVND (reference sequence). CDR3 DNA sequence: TGTGCCAGTAGTCCCCCGGGACAGCAAGAGACCCAGTACTTC. It codes for CASSPPGQQETQYF.

V usage is TRBV18 and J usage is TRBJ1-4; possible D gene TRBD1, 6 bases. Between the trimmed V and J ends, which lost 6 bases and 3 bases, there was a span of 17 bases. This CDR3 has 16 amino acids. Germline loops: CDR1 KGHSH, CDR2 LQKENI. CDR3 nucleotides: TGTGCCAGCTCGCTACTCATGGCAGGGGCTAATGAAAAACTGTTTTTT. Amino acids: CASSLLMAGANEKLFF.

The chain uses TRBV7-6 and TRBJ2-2, with TRBD2 matching over 7 bases. Per the germline V gene, CDR1 is SGHVS and CDR2 is FNYEAQ. CDR3 size: 15 residues. The V gene end was trimmed by 6 bases and the J gene end by 2 bases; junction bases not matched to a gene: 6. CDR3 coding DNA: TGTGCCAGCAGTAGAGCGGGACTTAACACCGGGGAGCTGTTTTTT. Amino acid sequence: CASSRAGLNTGELFF.

The chain carries TRBV7-9 and TRBJ1-2; D is uncertain. Germline loops: CDR1 SEHNR, CDR2 FQNEAQ (reference sequence). Between the trimmed V and J ends, which lost 1 base and 8 bases, there was a span of 11 bases. The CDR3 totals 13 residues. The CDR3 nucleotides read TGTGCCAGCAGCTTAGATAGTCGTGGGGGCTACACCTTC. Translated: CASSLDSRGGYTF.

CDR3 region: CASSTDRSSYNEQFF. CDR3 DNA: TGTGCCAGCAGTACTGACAGGAGCTCCTACAATGAGCAGTTCTTC. The rearrangement uses TRBV6-5 and TRBJ2-1; weak D call: TRBD1 (6 bases). V lost 5 bases, J lost 0 bases, and 11 bases lay in between. From germline, CDR1 is MNHEY and CDR2 SVGAGI. CDR3 length: 15 amino acids.

The J gene is TRBJ2-5, the V gene TRBV7-2, with TRBD2 identical over 8 bases. From germline, CDR1 is SGHTA and CDR2 FQGNSA. The CDR3 runs to 16 residues. V lost 1 base and J lost 2; bases outside the gene matches: 6. CDR3 DNA sequence: TGTGCCAGCAGCTTAGGGGGACTAGTTTGGCAAGAGACCCAGTACTTC. Translated, it gives CASSLGGLVWQETQYF.

This chain connects TRBV5-1 to TRBJ1-1; no clear D gene. V lost 1 base, J lost 0 bases, and 10 bases lay in between. The CDR3 contains 15 residues. Looked up from germline, CDR1 is SGHRS and CDR2 is YFSETQ. CDR3 loop: CASSLPEKLNTEAFF. The CDR3, as DNA: TGCGCCAGCAGCTTGCCTGAGAAACTGAACACTGAAGCTTTCTTT.

The chain couples TRBV19 to TRBJ1-3; the D gene is possibly TRBD1 (6 bases). Trimming removed 9 bases at V and 2 bases at J, with 11 bases between. The CDR3 is 13 residues long. CDR1 is LNHDA and CDR2 is SQIVND in the germline V gene (reference sequence). The CDR3 spells CASRGPAGNTIYF. CDR3 bases: TGTGCCAGCAGGGGACCTGCTGGAAACACCATATATTTT.

J is TRBJ2-4 and V is TRBV2; D unclear. Trimming took 2 bases from V and 5 from J, leaving 13 bases between them. This CDR3 is built from 15 residues. CDR1 is SNHLY, CDR2 FYNNEI, per germline. Here the CDR3 DNA reads TGTGCCAGCAGTGAAAGTCAGCCCGTTGAAAACATTCAGTACTTC. Amino acid sequence: CASSESQPVENIQYF. Full variable domain (remainder filled in from reference TRBV2 and TRBJ2-4): EPEVTQTPSHQVTQMGQEVILRCVPISNHLYFYWYRQILGQKVEFLVSFYNNEISEKSEIFDDQFSVERPDGSNFTLKIRSTKLEDSAMYFCASSESQPVENIQYFGAGTRLSVL.